A selection of T cell receptor beta chains follows, all from one sample in a study of CD8+ T cells in alopecia areata. The method was immunoSEQ multiplex PCR; TCRdb's version includes in-frame clones alone and lacks a portion of them. The table has more than 95,000 clones, around two fifths seen once. The sample taken for sequencing was CD4+ T cells sorted from blood. All receptors derive from a human donor with alopecia areata. Both conserved end residues are part of each CDR3. The D gene is left open where the match is weak. Size values are once, few and many counts, or a class for expanded clones, and some rows have none.

j_call: TRBJ1-5; d_call: .; v_call: TRBV4-3; clone_size: .; cdr3_length: 13; cdr3_nt: TGCGCCAGCAGCCCGTTCTTTAGTCAGCCCCAGCATTTT; cdr3_aa: CASSPFFSQPQHF
j_call: TRBJ2-3; d_call: TRBD1; v_call: TRBV5-1; clone_size: .; cdr3_length: 16; cdr3_nt: TGCGCCAGCAGCGGGCGACAGGGGAGTAGTTCGGGTACGCAGTATTTT; cdr3_aa: CASSGRQGSSSGTQYF
j_call: TRBJ2-3; d_call: .; v_call: TRBV27; clone_size: .; cdr3_length: 12; cdr3_nt: TGTGCCAGCAGTTCCTATTGGGATACGCAGTATTTT; cdr3_aa: CASSSYWDTQYF
j_call: TRBJ2-5; d_call: .; v_call: TRBV7-2; clone_size: .; cdr3_length: 15; cdr3_nt: TGTGCCAGCAGCTTAGCCGGGACTGTAAAAGAGACCCAGTACTTC; cdr3_aa: CASSLAGTVKETQYF
j_call: TRBJ2-5; d_call: .; v_call: TRBV25-1; clone_size: few; cdr3_length: 14; cdr3_nt: TGTGCCAGCAGTTCCGGGACCCCAGCGGAGACCCAGTACTTC; cdr3_aa: CASSSGTPAETQYF
j_call: TRBJ1-2; d_call: .; v_call: TRBV2; clone_size: .; cdr3_length: 14; cdr3_nt: TGTGCCAGCCAAGGAGACAGTTCAATCTATGGCTACACCTTC; cdr3_aa: CASQGDSSIYGYTF
j_call: TRBJ2-7; d_call: .; v_call: TRBV4-2; clone_size: .; cdr3_length: 13; cdr3_nt: TGTGCCAGCAGCCAGTCCTTAGCGGACGAGCAGTACTTC; cdr3_aa: CASSQSLADEQYF
j_call: TRBJ2-1; d_call: TRBD2; v_call: TRBV29-1; clone_size: .; cdr3_length: 12; cdr3_nt: TGCAGCGTAAACCGGGGGGGTAATGAGCAGTTCTTC; cdr3_aa: CSVNRGGNEQFF
j_call: TRBJ2-7; d_call: TRBD2; v_call: TRBV5-1; clone_size: .; cdr3_length: 14; cdr3_nt: TGCGCCAGCAGGGGACTAGCGGGGCCCTACGAGCAGTACTTC; cdr3_aa: CASRGLAGPYEQYF
j_call: TRBJ2-7; d_call: TRBD1; v_call: TRBV7-2; clone_size: .; cdr3_length: 13; cdr3_nt: TGTGCCAGCTTGAGACAGGGGGATCGGGAGCAGTACTTC; cdr3_aa: CASLRQGDREQYF
j_call: TRBJ2-2; d_call: .; v_call: TRBV19; clone_size: few; cdr3_length: 14; cdr3_nt: TGTGCCAGCCGCCCAGGCGATAACACCGGGGAGCTGTTTTTT; cdr3_aa: CASRPGDNTGELFF
j_call: TRBJ2-7; d_call: .; v_call: TRBV5-1; clone_size: .; cdr3_length: 14; cdr3_nt: TGCGCCAGCAGCATGGGGACGGATACCTACGAGCAGTACTTC; cdr3_aa: CASSMGTDTYEQYF
j_call: TRBJ1-1; d_call: .; v_call: TRBV29-1; clone_size: once; cdr3_length: 11; cdr3_nt: TGCAGCGTTCAGGAATACACTGAAGCTTTCTTT; cdr3_aa: CSVQEYTEAFF
j_call: TRBJ2-6; d_call: .; v_call: TRBV7-2; clone_size: few; cdr3_length: 14; cdr3_nt: TGTGCCAGCAGCTCTAGTACTGGGGCCAACGTCCTGACTTTC; cdr3_aa: CASSSSTGANVLTF
j_call: TRBJ1-1; d_call: .; v_call: TRBV5-6; clone_size: .; cdr3_length: 14; cdr3_nt: TGTGCCAGCAGCTTGAACAGAATGAACACTGAAGCTTTCTTT; cdr3_aa: CASSLNRMNTEAFF
j_call: TRBJ2-2; d_call: .; v_call: TRBV5-1; clone_size: .; cdr3_length: 13; cdr3_nt: TGCGCCAGCAGCCCGGAGGGCACCGGGGAGCTGTTTTTT; cdr3_aa: CASSPEGTGELFF
j_call: TRBJ1-1; d_call: .; v_call: TRBV7-2; clone_size: .; cdr3_length: 13; cdr3_nt: TGTGCCAGCAGCTTAGAACGCACAACTGAAGCTTTCTTT; cdr3_aa: CASSLERTTEAFF